The 7 T cell receptor beta chains given below trace back to one sample, sequenced in a study of blood T cells in healthy people across ages. Combining a sample-barcoded 5' primer with a J-beta primer mix, a second PCR ran for 7 to 11 cycles. TCRdb re-called the 5' RACE reads through MiXCR, storing one row per CDR3 protein. In the table there are 1.5 million or so distinct CDR3 sequences, 40% to 50% of which are singletons. Sequenced: blood. Receptor source: a woman aged 18 to 35 in good health.

This chain joins TRBV20-1 and TRBJ2-7, with no clear D. The CDR3 spans 13 residues. The ends were cut back, 2 bases at V and 7 bases at J, with 15 bases in the middle. Germline V gene sequence: CDR1 DFQATT, CDR2 SNEGSKA (reference sequence). CDR3 in DNA: TGCAGTGCTAGAAGCCCCCCCTACAATGAGCAGTACTTC. Amino acids: CSARSPPYNEQYF.

In this sample, this clonotype turned up a few times. The gene calls are TRBV29-1 and TRBJ2-6; the D is unclear. The CDR3 runs to 16 residues. The germline gives CDR1 SQVTM, CDR2 ANQGSEA. Trimming left V 5 bases short and J 0 bases short, with 14 bases between. In DNA form, the CDR3 reads TGCAGCGTTTCGGGTTTCACCGACTCTGGGGCCAACGTCCTGACTTTC. Translated, it gives CSVSGFTDSGANVLTF.

The V gene is TRBV12-3 or TRBV12-4, the J gene TRBJ2-1, with 11 positions matching TRBD2. The length of the CDR3 is 17 residues. The trim removed 5 bases at V and 1 base at J, leaving 7 bases unmatched. The CDR3 DNA reads as TGTGCCAGCAGTCCCCATAGCGGGAGGGTTTCCTACAATGAGCAGTTCTTC. Protein: CASSPHSGRVSYNEQFF.

In its sample, this clonotype was seen a few times. At one of its ends the junction is not consistent with the germline gene, which may arise from a read error. The V gene is TRBV20-1, the J gene TRBJ2-1, with 12 bases aligning to TRBD2. This CDR3 region has 16 residues. The germline V gene has CDR1 DFQATT and CDR2 SNEGSKA (reference sequence). CDR3 sequence: CSARDPTSGSRNEQFF. The CDR3 DNA follows: TGCAGTGCTAGAGACCCGACTAGCGGGAGTAGGAATGAGCAGTTTTTC.

This chain connects TRBV2 to TRBJ2-6; 9 bases map to TRBD1. J gave up 1 base and V 7 bases, and 2 bases lay outside the gene matches. The CDR3 spans 15 residues. Germline loops: CDR1 SNHLY, CDR2 FYNNEI. The CDR3: CASTGQGSGANVLTF. DNA for the CDR3: TGTGCCAGCACCGGACAGGGGTCTGGGGCCAACGTCCTGACTTTC.

This clonotype came up a few times. This chain uses TRBV5-1 with TRBJ2-3, with unresolved D. Germline values: CDR1 SGHRS, CDR2 YFSETQ. CDR3 length: 14 amino acids. The V gene lost 2 bases and the J gene lost 2 bases, with 9 bases spanning the gap. In nucleotides, the CDR3 is TGCGCCAGCAGCTTCCAGGATTTCACAGATACGCAGTATTTT. Its translation is CASSFQDFTDTQYF.

The chain carries TRBV27 and TRBJ2-4; 8 bases match TRBD2. The V gene end was trimmed by 2 bases and the J gene end by 0 bases; junction bases not matched to a gene: 15. Germline lookup yields CDR1 MNHEY and CDR2 SMNVEV (reference sequence). The CDR3 has 20 residues. The CDR3 is CASSLKGAGGTLLAKNIQYF. For the CDR3, the DNA is TGTGCCAGCAGTTTAAAGGGCGCGGGGGGTACTCTTTTAGCCAAAAACATTCAGTACTTC.